This TCR beta chain was retrieved from a study of patients and donors after allogeneic stem cell transplantation (TCRdb year 2020). The method behind the library was RT-PCR. Instrument used: NextSeq 550. TCRdb took the public reads, trimmed them with fastp at Q25, ran MiXCR for clone calling and kept in-frame beta chains. Each record represents a unique CDR3 protein, reported with the most common genes and DNA among its rows. The sample yields 150,000 to 200,000 distinct CDR3 sequences; nearly 25% were counted once. The ten largest clonotypes hold 25% to 30% of the sample. The CDR3 spans 15 residues, from the cysteine through the phenylalanine. Left in the record is the CDR3 DNA by itself, 45 bases read in frame from the first base. Between the V and J ends, shortened by 6 bases and 7 bases respectively, the junction contains 21 bases. CDR1 and CDR2 were assigned from the germline V gene as SGHTA and FQGTGA.

This clonotype showed up just a few times. No antigen is known for it. No base qualities exist here, and no much larger clone lies one base off it. The receptor's source is a human donor who was either an allogeneic HSCT recipient or a stem cell or donor lymphocyte infusion donor (not recorded which). It is not recorded whose cells these are; they may come from a transplant donor. The V and J genes are TRBV7-3 and TRBJ1-1, and TRBD1 may be the D gene, going by 5 matching bases. Sequenced sample: blood, either unsorted or a sorted T cell fraction (not recorded which). CDR3 region: CASRPSIGSGGEAFF. The DNA sequence is given as TGTGCCAGCAGGCCCAGTATAGGAAGCGGGGGTGAAGCTTTCTTT.